The 19 T cell receptor beta chains below come from one sample, sequenced in a study of T-cell reconstitution after alpha-beta-depleted transplantation in children. For these receptors, no antigen is known. A TCRbeta library incorporating unique molecular identifiers was prepared. Each CDR3 protein gets one entry after TCRdb re-called the PCR reads with MiXCR. The sample holds over 25,000 distinct CDR3 sequences; 5% to 7% are singletons and the top ten take 20% to 30%. Broader study findings: Where alpha-beta T cells came from about two months after transplant was reportedly several hundred expanded graft clones.

The input for sequencing was peripheral blood, taken 60 days after TCRalphabeta/CD19-depleted stem cell transplant. Receptor source: a child under two years old who had a stem cell transplant for acute myeloid leukemia, so the T cells may come from the graft donor.

The chain carries TRBV5-1 and TRBJ2-7; 9 bases fit TRBD1. CDR3 length: 13 residues. After removal of 4 bases from V and 5 bases from J, the junction contained 4 bases not matched to a gene. Germline CDR1 and CDR2: SGHRS and YFSETQ. The CDR3 DNA sequence: TGCGCCAGCAGCGGGACAGGGTTCGACGAGCAGTACTTC. Protein product: CASSGTGFDEQYF.

This clonotype showed up just a few times. V is TRBV24-1 and J is TRBJ1-4, with D possibly being TRBD1 (5 bases). CDR3 length: 15 residues. Germline CDR1 reads KGHDR; CDR2 reads SFDVKD. The ends were cut back, 3 bases at V and 4 bases at J, with 11 bases in the middle. In nucleotides, the CDR3 is TGTGCCACCAGTGATGGGACGGCCATTAATGAAAAACTGTTTTTT. Its translation is CATSDGTAINEKLFF.

Many counts were recorded for this clonotype. V gene TRBV18 combines with J gene TRBJ2-3, with D perhaps matching TRBD2 (7 bases). The V gene lost 4 bases and the J gene lost 2 bases, with 13 bases spanning the gap. Germline CDR1 KGHSH, CDR2 LQKENI. The CDR3 totals 15 residues. The CDR3 is CASSLGGATTDTQYF. The CDR3 region has the DNA TGTGCCAGCTCACTGGGGGGGGCGACCACAGATACGCAGTATTTT.

Ten or more counts support this clonotype. This chain joins TRBV28 and TRBJ2-5; D call uncertain. The CDR3 covers 11 residues. The V end lost 10 bases, the J end lost 5 bases, and 11 bases lay between the germline ends. The V gene's germline CDR1 is MDHEN and CDR2 SYDVKM. CDR3 in DNA: TGTGCCATCGACACTCTCGAGACCCAGTACTTC. Translating it yields CAIDTLETQYF.

Many counts were recorded for this clonotype. This sequence joins TRBV2 and TRBJ2-4; no firm D call. Trimming pared 11 bases from V and 6 bases from J, leaving 8 bases between. Germline assignment: CDR1 SNHLY and CDR2 FYNNEI. This CDR3 has 10 residues. The CDR3 DNA sequence: TGTGCCGGATCACCAAACATTCAGTACTTC. It yields the protein CAGSPNIQYF.

This clonotype was observed many times. DNA for the CDR3: TGTGCCAGCAGTCCCCCCTGGGTTTACGAGCAGTACTTC. Translation: CASSPPWVYEQYF. J is TRBJ2-7 and V is TRBV27; no reliable D call. This CDR3 is built from 13 residues. The V gene's germline CDR1 is MNHEY and CDR2 SMNVEV (reference sequence). Trimming left V 5 bases short and J 4 bases short, with 12 bases between.

In its sample, this clonotype was seen many times. The V gene is TRBV12-3 or TRBV12-4, the J gene TRBJ2-3, with D possibly being TRBD1 (6 bases). Between the trimmed V and J ends, which lost 5 bases and 4 bases, there was a span of 13 bases. CDR3 length equals 14 residues. DNA of the CDR3: TGTGCCAGCAGTATAACAGGGCCAGCAGATACGCAGTATTTT. Translation: CASSITGPADTQYF.

This clonotype has a handful of counts. The chain is built from TRBV24-1 and TRBJ2-4; D is uncertain. The V and J ends lost 2 bases and 7 bases respectively, with 11 bases between them. There are 14 residues in the CDR3. Germline values: CDR1 KGHDR, CDR2 SFDVKD. The CDR3 loop reads CATSDSNDYNIQYF. For the CDR3, the DNA is TGTGCCACCAGTGATTCCAACGATTATAACATTCAGTACTTC.

This clonotype was observed many times. The J gene is TRBJ2-7, the V gene TRBV7-9, with D tentatively TRBD1 (8 bases). Germline loops: CDR1 SEHNR, CDR2 FQNEAQ (reference sequence). CDR3 length equals 16 residues. Trimming removed 4 bases from V and 5 bases from J, with 21 bases in between. The CDR3 here is CASSSYRTGRDDEQYF. Here the CDR3 DNA reads TGTGCCAGCAGCTCGTACCGGACAGGGAGGGACGACGAGCAGTACTTC. The full variable domain, in which reference TRBV7-9 and TRBJ2-7 provide the parts outside the CDR3, is DTGVSQNPRHKITKRGQNVTFRCDPISEHNRLYWYRQTLGQGPEFLTYFQNEAQLEKSRLLSDRFSAERPKGSFSTLEIQRTEQGDSAMYLCASSSYRTGRDDEQYFGPGTRLTVT.

This clonotype came up many times. This sequence joins TRBV2 and TRBJ2-3; D remains ambiguous. The germline V and J ends were trimmed by 6 bases and 6 bases, with 19 bases remaining between them. This CDR3 region has 15 residues. CDR1 and CDR2 (germline): SNHLY, FYNNEI. The CDR3 reads CASSQRLPVRDTQYF. The CDR3 region has the DNA TGTGCCAGCAGCCAGCGTCTCCCCGTCCGGGATACGCAGTATTTT.

This clonotype was counted a few times. This chain uses TRBV29-1 with TRBJ1-5, with TRBD1 matching 9 bases. The CDR3 is 15 residues long. CDR1 is SQVTM, CDR2 ANQGSEA, per germline. The trim removed 3 bases at V and 2 bases at J, leaving 5 bases unmatched. Written as DNA, the CDR3 is TGCAGCGTTGACCCGGGACAGGGAGGCAATCAGCCCCAGCATTTT. Residues: CSVDPGQGGNQPQHF.

This clonotype has a count of ten or more. V usage is TRBV12-3 or TRBV12-4 and J usage is TRBJ2-4; 13 bases are shared with TRBD2. This CDR3 spans 17 amino acids. V lost 3 bases and J lost 4; bases outside the gene matches: 6. The CDR3 DNA reads as TGTGCCAGCAGTTTCCCACTAGCGGGAGGGGAAAAAAACATTCAGTACTTC. Translation: CASSFPLAGGEKNIQYF.

CDR3 coding DNA: TGTGCCAGCAGCTCCCAGAGCTCCTACGAGCAGTACTTC. Encoded protein: CASSSQSSYEQYF. The chain has TRBV7-9 and TRBJ2-7; no clear D. CDR1 and CDR2 (germline): SEHNR, FQNEAQ (reference sequence). CDR3 length: 13 amino acids. Trimming cost V 4 bases and J 0 bases, with 7 bases left between them.

This clonotype occurred many times. The rearrangement links TRBV20-1 to TRBJ2-7, with D maybe TRBD2 (6 bases). This CDR3 is built from 15 residues. The germline CDR1 and CDR2 sequences are DFQATT and SNEGSKA (reference sequence). Trimming took 6 bases from V and 3 from J, leaving 21 bases between them. DNA for the CDR3: TGCAGTGCCAGGGATTGGACTATAGAAATCTACGAGCAGTACTTC. It codes for CSARDWTIEIYEQYF.

The DNA for the CDR3 is TGTGCCAGCGGACTGAGGCGCCTCTCTGGAAACACCATATATTTT. It codes for CASGLRRLSGNTIYF. The rearrangement links TRBV2 to TRBJ1-3; no clear D gene. The germline V gene encodes CDR1 SNHLY and CDR2 FYNNEI. This CDR3 has 15 amino acids. V was shortened by 8 bases and J by 0 bases, with 14 bases between the two germline ends.

There are a few counts of this clonotype. Here the CDR3 reads CATSGSQGGASSYNEQFF. CDR3 DNA sequence: TGTGCCACCAGTGGTTCCCAGGGTGGGGCGAGCTCCTACAATGAGCAGTTCTTC. The chain joins TRBV24-1 to TRBJ2-1, with D perhaps matching TRBD1 (5 bases). The CDR3 loop spans 18 amino acids. CDR1 is KGHDR, CDR2 SFDVKD, per germline. V was trimmed by 5 bases and J by 0 bases, leaving 19 bases between them.

This clonotype was detected ten times or more. This rearrangement joins TRBV6-5 to TRBJ1-1; D is ambiguous. The CDR3 is 13 residues long. Germline V lookup: CDR1 MNHEY, CDR2 SVGAGI. Trimming shortened V by 1 base and J by 0 bases, and 3 bases separated the two germline ends. CDR3 residues: CASSYWVNTEAFF. The CDR3 DNA sequence: TGTGCCAGCAGTTACTGGGTGAACACTGAAGCTTTCTTT.

This clonotype was counted ten times or more. V and J are TRBV15 and TRBJ1-2, with TRBD1 as a possible D gene (5 bases). CDR3 length: 17 residues. V was cut by 0 bases and J by 8 bases, with 22 bases left in between. Germline CDR1 reads LNHNV; CDR2 reads YYDKDF (reference sequence). CDR3 protein: CATSRDRPGTARRGYTF. CDR3 DNA: TGTGCCACCAGCAGAGATCGGCCCGGGACGGCGAGAAGGGGCTACACCTTC.

By sample fraction, this clonotype is large. CDR3 sequence reads: CSVEPGRDTEAFF. DNA of the CDR3: TGCAGCGTTGAACCAGGGCGGGACACTGAAGCTTTCTTT. The chain carries TRBV29-1 and TRBJ1-1, with D tentatively TRBD1 (5 bases). Per germline, CDR1 SQVTM and CDR2 ANQGSEA. V was shortened by 2 bases and J by 3 bases, with 10 bases between the two germline ends. CDR3 size: 13 residues.